This is a list of T cell receptor beta chains from one sample in a study of T cell responses to AZD1222 COVID-19 vaccine. Generated by immunoSEQ multiplex PCR, the TCRdb table keeps only in-frame clones and is missing some. Of 100,000 or so clones listed, around nine tenths are singletons. The sample was peripheral blood, taken 28 days after the second AZD1222 dose. All receptors derive from an adult who received the AZD1222 COVID-19 vaccine. Both conserved end residues are part of each CDR3. A D gene is named only where the DNA matches it firmly. A row's size may be missing; if present it is once, few, many or a size class.

V	D	J	size	DNA	CDR3
TRBV5-8	NA	TRBJ2-3	NA	TGTGCCAGCAGCTTGAGGCGAACAGATACGCAGTATTTT	CASSLRRTDTQYF
TRBV3-1/TRBV3-2	NA	TRBJ2-7	NA	TGTGCCAGCAGTCGCAGCGGCGACCCCCGCTACGAGCAGTACTTC	CASSRSGDPRYEQYF
TRBV5-1	TRBD1	TRBJ1-6	NA	TGCGCCAGCAGCTTGGGACAGGGTGTGGGTGTTTCACCCCTCCACTTT	CASSLGQGVGVSPLHF
TRBV3-1/TRBV3-2	TRBD2	TRBJ2-1	once	TGTGCCAGCAGCGTGCTAGCGGGACCTGATGAGCAGTTCTTC	CASSVLAGPDEQFF
TRBV18	NA	TRBJ1-5	NA	TGTGCCAGCTCAGTTGATAGCAATCAGCCCCAGCATTTT	CASSVDSNQPQHF
TRBV2	NA	TRBJ2-7	NA	TGTGCCAGCAGTGAAGGAAGGCCCTCCCACGAGCAGTACTTC	CASSEGRPSHEQYF
TRBV27	TRBD1	TRBJ1-5	NA	TGTGCCAGCAGTCCCCGGACAGGGTTAATCATCCCGGGCAATCAGCCCCAGCATTTT	CASSPRTGLIIPGNQPQHF
TRBV28	NA	TRBJ2-7	once	TGTGCCAGCAGCCGCTACTACGAGCAGTACTTC	CASSRYYEQYF
TRBV27	NA	TRBJ1-3	few	TGTGCCAGCAGTTTTGCTTACTCTGGAAACACCATATATTTT	CASSFAYSGNTIYF
TRBV5-1	NA	TRBJ2-7	NA	TGCGCCAGCAGCTTGGACGGGACCCCTGTGGGGGAGCAGTACTTC	CASSLDGTPVGEQYF
TRBV5-8	TRBD2	TRBJ2-3	once	TGTGCCAGCAGCTCCGGACTAGCGGGAAAGTCCACAGATACGCAGTATTTT	CASSSGLAGKSTDTQYF
TRBV7-2	NA	TRBJ1-6	once	TGTGCCAGCAGCTTACAGGGTAATTCACCCCTCCACTTT	CASSLQGNSPLHF
TRBV19	TRBD2	TRBJ2-7	NA	TGTGCCAGTACCAAACGACTAGCGGGAGATTCCTACGAGCAGTACTTC	CASTKRLAGDSYEQYF
TRBV19	NA	TRBJ1-1	NA	TGTGCCAGTAGATCCCCAGGGTGGGCCACTGAAGCTTTCTTT	CASRSPGWATEAFF
TRBV30	NA	TRBJ1-2	NA	TGTGCCTGGAGTGGAAAGGAGGTTCTATACGGCTACACCTTC	CAWSGKEVLYGYTF
TRBV5-4	NA	TRBJ2-2	once	TGTGCCAGCAGCTTGCGTGGGACTGCGAACACCGGGGAGCTGTTTTTT	CASSLRGTANTGELFF
TRBV11-2	TRBD1	TRBJ2-1	NA	TGTGCCAGCAGCCCACAGGGGTTGAATGAGCAGTTCTTC	CASSPQGLNEQFF
TRBV2	NA	TRBJ2-3	NA	TGTGCCAGCAGTGGGATCGGGGCAGATACGCAGTATTTT	CASSGIGADTQYF
TRBV3-1/TRBV3-2	NA	TRBJ1-6	NA	TGTGCCAGCAGCGCGAGAGGCGCCTATAATTCACCCCTCCACTTT	CASSARGAYNSPLHF
TRBV30	TRBD2	TRBJ2-3	NA	TGTGCCTGGAGGGCTAGCGGGGGCACAGATACGCAGTATTTT	CAWRASGGTDTQYF
TRBV20-1	NA	TRBJ1-3	NA	TGCAGTGCTAGTCCCTTGGAGAGGAACTCTGGAAACACCATATATTTT	CSASPLERNSGNTIYF
TRBV27	NA	TRBJ1-1	NA	TGTGCCAGCGGAACAGGACGAGGGAACACTGAAGCTTTCTTT	CASGTGRGNTEAFF
TRBV3-1/TRBV3-2	NA	TRBJ1-6	NA	TGTGCCAGCAGCCAAGATGGGGACCGGAGGACAGTTGGCTCACCCCTCCACTTT	CASSQDGDRRTVGSPLHF
TRBV7-2	TRBD2	TRBJ2-7	NA	TGTGCCAGCAGCCCGACTAGCGGGATAAGCTCCTACGAGCAGTACTTC	CASSPTSGISSYEQYF
TRBV7-9	TRBD1	TRBJ2-3	few	TGTGCCAGCAGCTACGATACAGGGGGCGCAGATACGCAGTATTTT	CASSYDTGGADTQYF
TRBV27	NA	TRBJ2-7	NA	TGTGCCAGCAGTTTAGGTACCGGGATCTACGAGCAGTACTTC	CASSLGTGIYEQYF
TRBV18	TRBD2	TRBJ2-1	NA	TGTGCCAGCTCACCAGCTAGCGGGAGTAAGAATGAGCAGTTCTTC	CASSPASGSKNEQFF
TRBV19	NA	TRBJ1-4	NA	TGTGCCAGCCGCCCGACAGTCCGTAATGAAAAACTGTTTTTT	CASRPTVRNEKLFF
TRBV3-1/TRBV3-2	NA	TRBJ1-2	NA	TGTGCCAGCAGCCAAGATTCGGGGCAGGCTTCGGGCTACACCTTC	CASSQDSGQASGYTF
TRBV28	TRBD1	TRBJ2-5	NA	TGTGCCAGCAGTTCTCCGGGACAGCAAGAGACCCAGTACTTC	CASSSPGQQETQYF
TRBV6-5	NA	TRBJ1-6	NA	TGTGCCAGCAGTTACGGGAATTCACCCCTCCACTTT	CASSYGNSPLHF
TRBV2	TRBD1	TRBJ1-6	NA	TGTGCCAGCAGCCCCGGACAGGGTAATTCACCCCTCCACTTT	CASSPGQGNSPLHF
TRBV21-1	NA	TRBJ2-7	NA	TGTGCCAGCCGCCGGGACCTTAAAACCGAAGCCTACGAGCAGTACTTC	CASRRDLKTEAYEQYF
TRBV3-1/TRBV3-2	TRBD2	TRBJ2-1	NA	TGTGCCAGCAGCCAAGATTATTTAGCTTTTGGGACTAGCGGGGATGAGCAGTTCTTC	CASSQDYLAFGTSGDEQFF
TRBV5-5	NA	TRBJ1-4	NA	TGTGCCAGCAGCCTGAGCCTGGCCCGCAATGAAAAACTGTTTTTT	CASSLSLARNEKLFF
TRBV10-3	NA	TRBJ1-1	NA	TGTGCCATCAGTCCCCAGGACACTGAAGCTTTCTTT	CAISPQDTEAFF
TRBV27	NA	TRBJ1-4	NA	TGTGCCAGTTCGTTAGAAGTGAATGGTGAAAAACTGTTTTTT	CASSLEVNGEKLFF
TRBV18	NA	TRBJ2-3	NA	TGTGCCAGCTCCCCCTCCGGGACTGGCAGCACAGATACGCAGTATTTT	CASSPSGTGSTDTQYF
TRBV28	NA	TRBJ2-4	once	TGTGCCAGCAGTACCCGGGACGGACTAAAAAACATTCAGTACTTC	CASSTRDGLKNIQYF
TRBV19	NA	TRBJ1-2	NA	TGTGCCAGTAGTCCTGGTTTGGATTTTGGCTACACCTTC	CASSPGLDFGYTF
TRBV4-3	NA	TRBJ1-6	few	TGCGCCAGCAGCCAAGATGGTCGGGGGGAAGAATCACCCCTCCACTTT	CASSQDGRGEESPLHF
TRBV28	NA	TRBJ1-5	NA	TGTGCCAGCAGTCCTCGGGCCAATCAGCCCCAGCATTTT	CASSPRANQPQHF
TRBV2	TRBD2	TRBJ2-7	NA	TGTGCCAGCAGTCGACTAGGGAGGGCCTACGAGCAGTACTTC	CASSRLGRAYEQYF
TRBV11-3	NA	TRBJ2-7	NA	TGTGCCAGCAGCTCCGAGGGGTACGAGCAGTACTTC	CASSSEGYEQYF
TRBV7-6	TRBD2	TRBJ2-5	NA	TGTGCCAGCAGCTTTGGAGTAAGCGGGAGGGCCGTAGAGACCCAGTACTTC	CASSFGVSGRAVETQYF
TRBV4-3	NA	TRBJ2-3	NA	TGCGCCAGCAGCCAAGATTGGAACGCGTACAGGGACACAGATACGCAGTATTTT	CASSQDWNAYRDTDTQYF
TRBV28	NA	TRBJ2-2	NA	TGTGCCAGCAGTTCCCCCCGAGGAAGTACCGGGGAGCTGTTTTTT	CASSSPRGSTGELFF